The source of this T cell receptor (beta chain) is a study of monozygotic twins with inflammatory bowel disease. Whole-study results and caveats: Evidence failed to back one strong IBD-linked signal or clonotype. None of the different T cell subtypes could be distinguished from one another.

During cDNA synthesis, UMIs that each contained a 6-nucleotide sample barcode were added by means of template switching. PCR of TCRalpha and TCRbeta cDNA was nested, with two rounds of 16 and 9 cycles. TCRdb reprocessed the 5' RACE reads and stores each CDR3 protein as one record, lacking DNA. The data show 200,000 to 250,000 distinct CDR3 sequences, and the top ten clones hold roughly 8%. Germline assignment: CDR1 SNHLY and CDR2 FYNNEI. The CDR3 spans 15 residues. For this clonotype: Its antigen is not known.

The origin of this receptor is a human donor with ulcerative colitis or Crohn's disease, or a healthy co-twin of an affected twin (not recorded which). The chain links TRBV2 to TRBJ2-3; TCRdb outputs TRBD2, but without DNA this stays unchecked. The sample was blood. CDR3 protein: CASTERPSSTDTQYF.